The clone carrying this TCR beta chain was seen a single time. The CDR3 has 13 residues. V was trimmed by 5 bases and J by 3 bases, leaving 8 bases between them. The germline gives CDR1 SGHRS, CDR2 YFSETQ. This sample stems from a study of T cell responses to AZD1222 COVID-19 vaccine. Profiling relied on immunoSEQ multiplex PCR, and the TCRdb table lists in-frame clones only, not all of them. The sample records over 55,000 clones, over 80% being singletons. Here the sequenced sample was peripheral blood, taken on day 0 of AZD1222 vaccination. The receptor's source is an adult in good health. The V gene is TRBV5-1, the J gene TRBJ1-4, with D possibly matching TRBD1 (5 bases). CDR3 in DNA: TGCGCCAGCAGGAAGGGGTCTAATGAAAAACTGTTTTTT. It specifies CASRKGSNEKLFF.